The sequence of this TCR beta chain was determined in a study of shared clonotypes between healthy human individuals. Study conclusions and caveats: In having few donors, the study represented limited genetic and exposure-history diversity.

Germline CDR1 and CDR2: LNHDA and SQIVND (reference sequence). After removal of 4 bases from V and 4 bases from J, the junction contained 6 bases not matched to a gene. The CDR3 totals 15 residues. Clones were sequenced by immunoSEQ multiplex PCR, and TCRdb holds only the in-frame ones, with some missing. This sample has about 470,000 clones, with about 85% found just once. As regards this clone: As yet, its antigen is unknown.

Input material: PBMCs. V gene TRBV19 combines with J gene TRBJ2-2, with 7 nucleotides matching TRBD2. This receptor was obtained from a middle-aged woman in good health. Some clones in this sample may be carry-over from other donors' samples. The CDR3 DNA reads as TGTGCCAGTAGTAGGCGGGAGTTAGGCACCGGGGAGCTGTTTTTT. It is translated as CASSRRELGTGELFF.